This T cell receptor beta chain was retrieved from a study of blood T cell repertoires in COVID-19. Across the whole study: PBMCs, B-cell-depleted T cells, or T cells were the source of the cDNA or gDNA that made up the material.

After removal of 5 bases from V and 5 bases from J, the junction contained 18 bases not matched to a gene. Germline assignment: CDR1 MGHRA and CDR2 YSYEKL. The CDR3 length is 18 residues. Original processing notes: Cell counts per sample came from amplifying reference gene primers. Clones were read by immunoSEQ multiplex PCR, and TCRdb kept only the in-frame ones, dropping some. V and J calls and clone size are given by that table; D and trimming were obtained from the DNA. This sample has hundreds of thousands of clones, with around 89% found just once. The receptor was derived from a woman aged 60 to 75 with acute or convalescent COVID-19. The chain employs TRBV4-1 and TRBJ2-7; 10 nucleotides agree with TRBD1. Sequences were obtained from peripheral blood. The CDR3 loop reads CASSTRQGALAGTHEQYF. For the CDR3, the DNA is TGCGCCAGCAGCACCCGACAGGGGGCGTTAGCGGGGACCCACGAGCAGTACTTC.